This T cell receptor beta chain was captured in a study of blood T cell repertoires in COVID-19. There are 16 residues in the CDR3. Trimming pared 4 bases from V and 3 bases from J, leaving 20 bases between. Germline V gene lookup returns CDR1 SGHRS and CDR2 YFSETQ. The repertoire was sequenced with immunoSEQ multiplex PCR; TCRdb's copy has only in-frame clones and lacks some. This sample has a few hundred thousand clones, with more than 75% found just once. The sequencing input was PBMCs or T cells enriched from blood (not recorded which). The chain couples TRBV5-1 to TRBJ2-7; D perhaps matches TRBD1 (8 bases). The clonotype was recovered from a middle-aged man in a cohort exposed to, infected with or recovered from COVID-19 (not recorded which). The CDR3 nucleotides read TGCGCCAGCAGCGTTTCGGGGGGACAGGAAAACTACGAGCAGTACTTC. It codes for CASSVSGGQENYEQYF.